The subject of this entry is one TCR beta chain. The germline and genes are mouse ones. The read falls 1 residue short of the CDR3 end, and the missing part is taken from the germline J gene. CDR3 sequences, V/J genes, frequencies and template counts came from survey-depth TCRbeta sequencing. Data came from immunoSEQ multiplex PCR; TCRdb stores just in-frame clones and leaves some out. The sample carries roughly 4,000 clones, 40% to 50% recorded once. Time point meaning: mouse harvest day 14 after allogeneic transplant. Mouse grafts combined 10^7 T-cell-depleted bone marrow cells with 10^6 splenic CD5+ T cells. B6 (H2b) cells into BALB/c (H2d) mice; tissues taken at day 7 or 14. The sample is drawn from a study of tissue T cells after allogeneic stem cell transplantation. J was trimmed by 0 bases and V by 5 bases; bases with no gene match: 5. Germline V CDR1 and CDR2: SNHLY, FYNGKV (reference sequence). The CDR3 runs 15 residues.

Input material: gut tissue. This chain connects TRBV3 to TRBJ2-7, with TRBD2 identical over 9 bases. This TCR was sampled from a female BALB/c mouse given C57BL/6 T cells with graft-versus-host disease after an allogeneic hematopoietic cell transplant. CDR3 sequence: CASSPRTGDSYEQYF. CDR3 bases read: TGTGCCAGCAGCCCAAGGACTGGGGACTCCTATGAACAGTAC.